Here is one TCR beta chain with its context. The target antigen is unknown. The germline V gene has CDR1 SGHRS and CDR2 YFSETQ. There are 16 residues in the CDR3. V lost 2 bases to trimming and J lost 4 bases; unmatched junction nucleotides: 6. These data belong to a study of CD8 T cells in ankylosing spondylitis. Study observations and caveats: A TCR beta motif of 7 to 9 highly homologous variants seemed to mark ankylosing spondylitis blood.

TCRdb redid the calling of the 5' RACE reads with MiXCR, one entry per CDR3 protein. The table lists 500,000 to 550,000 distinct CDR3 sequences, 10% to 15% of them singletons, with nearly 7% in the top ten. This chain joins TRBV5-1 and TRBJ2-2, with 9 nucleotides matching TRBD2. The sequencing input was blood, either unsorted or a sorted T cell fraction (not recorded which). The sequence derives from a male donor with ankylosing spondylitis. In DNA, the CDR3 is TGCGCCAGCAGCTTAGAGCGGGAGGCCGTCACCGGGGAGCTGTTTTTT. Its translation: CASSLEREAVTGELFF.